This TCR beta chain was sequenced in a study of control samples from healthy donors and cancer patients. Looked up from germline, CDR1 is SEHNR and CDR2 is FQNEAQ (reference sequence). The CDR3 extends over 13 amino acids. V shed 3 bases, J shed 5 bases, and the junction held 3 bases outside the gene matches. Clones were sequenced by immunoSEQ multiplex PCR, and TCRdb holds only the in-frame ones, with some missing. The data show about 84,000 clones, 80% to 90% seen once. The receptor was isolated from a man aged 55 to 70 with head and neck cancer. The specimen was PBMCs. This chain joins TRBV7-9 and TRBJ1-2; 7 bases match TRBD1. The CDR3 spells CASSFQGEYGYTF. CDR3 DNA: TGTGCCAGCAGCTTCCAGGGGGAATATGGCTACACCTTC.